This TCR beta chain appears in the sequencing data of a study of neoadjuvant nivolumab and ipilimumab in lung cancer. Broader study findings: TCR sequencing covered a small number of samples.

As concerns this clone: The antigen is unknown.

Germline V gene sequence: CDR1 LNHDA, CDR2 SQIVND (reference sequence). The J segment lost 5 bases and the V segment lost 6 bases, leaving 3 bases of the junction unmatched. There are 13 residues in the CDR3. Only in-frame clones appear in the TCRdb table, and some are missing; sequencing was by immunoSEQ multiplex PCR. Of fewer than 35,000 clones in the sample, around 80% were seen once. Specimen: peripheral blood, collected before neoadjuvant nivolumab, alone or with ipilimumab. The chain joins TRBV19 to TRBJ1-4; 7 positions agree with TRBD1. The TCR originated in an adult with non-small cell lung cancer. The DNA of the CDR3 is TGTGCCAGTAGGACAGGGCTGAATGAAAAACTGTTTTTT. As protein: CASRTGLNEKLFF.